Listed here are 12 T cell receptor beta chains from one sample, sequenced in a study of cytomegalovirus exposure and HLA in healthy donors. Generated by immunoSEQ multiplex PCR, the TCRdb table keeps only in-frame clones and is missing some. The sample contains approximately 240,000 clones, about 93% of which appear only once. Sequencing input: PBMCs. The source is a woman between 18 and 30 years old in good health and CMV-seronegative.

The CDR3 reads CASSRDGQYNEQFF. The DNA for the CDR3 is TGTGCCAGCAGTCGCGACGGACAATACAATGAGCAGTTCTTC. The rearrangement links TRBV6-5 to TRBJ2-1, with D possibly TRBD1 on 5 matching bases. V was trimmed by 5 bases and J by 4 bases, leaving 12 bases between them. Germline CDR1 MNHEY, CDR2 SVGAGI. The CDR3 has 14 amino acids.

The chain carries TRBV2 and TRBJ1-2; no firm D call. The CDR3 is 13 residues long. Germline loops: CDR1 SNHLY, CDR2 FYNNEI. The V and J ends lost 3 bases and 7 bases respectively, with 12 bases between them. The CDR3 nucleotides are TGTGCCAGCAGTGATCCTATCCCCGTTGGCTACACCTTC. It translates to CASSDPIPVGYTF. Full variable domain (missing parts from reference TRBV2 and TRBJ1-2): EPEVTQTPSHQVTQMGQEVILRCVPISNHLYFYWYRQILGQKVEFLVSFYNNEISEKSEIFDDQFSVERPDGSNFTLKIRSTKLEDSAMYFCASSDPIPVGYTFGSGTRLTVV.

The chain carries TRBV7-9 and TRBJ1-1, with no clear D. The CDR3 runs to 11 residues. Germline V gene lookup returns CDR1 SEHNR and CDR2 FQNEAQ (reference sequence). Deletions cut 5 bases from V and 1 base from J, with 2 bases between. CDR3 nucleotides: TGTGCCAGCAGCCGGAACACTGAAGCTTTCTTT. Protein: CASSRNTEAFF.

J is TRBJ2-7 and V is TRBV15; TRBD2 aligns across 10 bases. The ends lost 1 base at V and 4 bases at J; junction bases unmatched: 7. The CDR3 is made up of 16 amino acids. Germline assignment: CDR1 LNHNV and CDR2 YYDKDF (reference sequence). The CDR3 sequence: CATSRVGAGGSYEQYF. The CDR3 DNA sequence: TGTGCCACCAGCAGAGTGGGAGCGGGAGGGTCTTACGAGCAGTACTTC.

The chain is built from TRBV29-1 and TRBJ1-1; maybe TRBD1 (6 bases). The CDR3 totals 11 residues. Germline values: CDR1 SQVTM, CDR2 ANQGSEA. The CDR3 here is CSLGTNTEAFF. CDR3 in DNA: TGCAGTCTTGGGACAAACACTGAAGCTTTCTTT.

CDR3 amino acids: CASSFGTSGNTGELFF. The DNA for the CDR3 is TGTGCCAGCAGCTTCGGGACTAGCGGGAACACCGGGGAGCTGTTTTTT. V gene TRBV11-2 combines with J gene TRBJ2-2; 11 bases fit TRBD2. The ends lost 3 bases at V and 1 base at J; junction bases unmatched: 1. The CDR3 is 16 residues long. CDR1 and CDR2 (germline): SGHAT, FQNNGV.

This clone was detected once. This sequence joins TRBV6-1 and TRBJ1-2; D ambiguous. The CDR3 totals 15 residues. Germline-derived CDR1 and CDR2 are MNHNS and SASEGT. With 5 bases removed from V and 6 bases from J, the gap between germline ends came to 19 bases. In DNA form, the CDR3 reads TGTGCCAGCAGTCCCAACCTCGGAGTTGTTCATGGCTACACCTTC. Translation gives CASSPNLGVVHGYTF.

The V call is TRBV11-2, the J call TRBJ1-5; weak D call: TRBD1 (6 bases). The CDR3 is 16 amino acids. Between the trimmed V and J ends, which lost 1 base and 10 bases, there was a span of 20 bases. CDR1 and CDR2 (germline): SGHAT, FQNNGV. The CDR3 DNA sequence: TGTGCCAGCAGCTTAGCCCCCCCAGGGGAGGGGATTCCCCAGCATTTT. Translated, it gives CASSLAPPGEGIPQHF.

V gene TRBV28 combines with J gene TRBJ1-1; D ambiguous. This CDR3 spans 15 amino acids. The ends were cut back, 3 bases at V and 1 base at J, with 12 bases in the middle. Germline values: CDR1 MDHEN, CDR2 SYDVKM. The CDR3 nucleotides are TGTGCCAGCAGTTTTGTGGGCAACTGGAACACTGAAGCTTTCTTT. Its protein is CASSFVGNWNTEAFF.

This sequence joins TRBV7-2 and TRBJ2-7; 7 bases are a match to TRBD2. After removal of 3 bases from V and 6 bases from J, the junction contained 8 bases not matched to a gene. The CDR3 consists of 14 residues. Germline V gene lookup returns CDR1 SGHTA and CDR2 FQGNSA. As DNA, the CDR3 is TGTGCCAGCAGCTTGAAGCGGGATCTTACCGAGCAGTACTTC. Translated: CASSLKRDLTEQYF.

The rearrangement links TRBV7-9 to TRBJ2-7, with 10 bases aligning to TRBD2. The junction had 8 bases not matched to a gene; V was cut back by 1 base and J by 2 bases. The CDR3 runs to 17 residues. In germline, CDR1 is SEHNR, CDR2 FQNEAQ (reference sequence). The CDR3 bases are TGTGCCAGCAGCTTAGGGGTGGGGACTAGCGAAGCCTACGAGCAGTACTTC. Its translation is CASSLGVGTSEAYEQYF. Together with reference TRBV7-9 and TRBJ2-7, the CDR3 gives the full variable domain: DTGVSQNPRHKITKRGQNVTFRCDPISEHNRLYWYRQTLGQGPEFLTYFQNEAQLEKSRLLSDRFSAERPKGSFSTLEIQRTEQGDSAMYLCASSLGVGTSEAYEQYFGPGTRLTVT.

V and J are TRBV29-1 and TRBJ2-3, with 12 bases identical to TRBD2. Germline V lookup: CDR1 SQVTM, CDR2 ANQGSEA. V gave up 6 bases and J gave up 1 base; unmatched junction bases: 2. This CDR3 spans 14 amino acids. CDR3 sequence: CSVRTSGGTDTQYF. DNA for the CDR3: TGCAGCGTCAGGACTAGCGGGGGCACAGATACGCAGTATTTT.